The next 25 T cell receptor beta chains were all read from a single sample in a study of blood T cell repertoires in COVID-19. Generated by immunoSEQ multiplex PCR, the TCRdb table keeps only in-frame clones and is missing some. The data contain about 190,000 clones, 65% to 80% of them singletons. Sequenced: peripheral blood. These receptors all come from a man aged 50 or older who had recovered from COVID-19.

The chain couples TRBV19 to TRBJ2-2; a possible D gene is TRBD2 (6 bases). CDR1 and CDR2 (germline): LNHDA, SQIVND (reference sequence). The CDR3 sequence is 15 residues long. V lost 7 bases and J 5 bases, leaving 17 bases between the germline ends. CDR3 nucleotide sequence: TGTGCCAGTACCTCCGGGAGACTCCTGACCGGGGAGCTGTTTTTT. This encodes CASTSGRLLTGELFF.

The V call is TRBV6-1, the J call TRBJ2-5; 9 bases fit TRBD2. The V and J ends lost 2 bases and 5 bases, in that order; junction bases with no gene match: 12. This CDR3 is 17 amino acids long. Germline V lookup: CDR1 MNHNS, CDR2 SASEGT. Here the CDR3 DNA reads TGTGCCAGCAGTGAATCGGGCGGGAGGGGCGCTGGGGAGACCCAGTACTTC. This gives the protein CASSESGGRGAGETQYF.

The chain has TRBV6-5 and TRBJ2-7, with D maybe TRBD2 (5 bases). There are 15 residues in the CDR3. The germline CDR1 and CDR2 sequences are MNHEY and SVGAGI. V shed 5 bases and J shed 0 bases, with 14 bases lying between them. The CDR3 DNA reads as TGTGCCAGCAGTCCTCGAACGGGATTCTCCTACGAGCAGTACTTC. Amino acid sequence: CASSPRTGFSYEQYF.

This chain links TRBV28 with TRBJ1-5; no firm D call. V was trimmed by 3 bases and J by 3 bases, leaving 9 bases between them. The CDR3 extends over 14 amino acids. Looked up from germline, CDR1 is MDHEN and CDR2 is SYDVKM. The CDR3 protein is CASSLTPTNQPQHF. CDR3 DNA: TGTGCCAGCAGTTTGACACCGACCAATCAGCCCCAGCATTTT.

The chain links TRBV7-3 to TRBJ2-5; TRBD2 matches 10 bases. The germline V gene encodes CDR1 SGHTA and CDR2 FQGTGA. CDR3 length equals 15 residues. The J segment lost 2 bases and the V segment lost 2 bases, leaving 2 bases of the junction unmatched. The CDR3 DNA sequence: TGTGCCAGCAGCTTAGGGACTAGCGAACAAGAGACCCAGTACTTC. It translates to CASSLGTSEQETQYF. Variable domain in full (rest from reference TRBV7-3 and TRBJ2-5): GAGVSQTPSNKVTEKGKYVELRCDPISGHTALYWYRQSLGQGPEFLIYFQGTGAADDSGLPNDRFFAVRPEGSVSTLKIQRTERGDSAVYLCASSLGTSEQETQYFGPGTRLLVL.

The genes are TRBV27 and TRBJ2-2, with D hard to call. Trimming took off 8 bases at V and 2 bases at J, with 12 bases between the two ends. CDR3 size: 14 residues. The germline CDR1 and CDR2 sequences are MNHEY and SMNVEV (reference sequence). In DNA form, the CDR3 reads TGTGCCAGCTTTTCAACAACCAACACCGGGGAGCTGTTTTTT. Its translation: CASFSTTNTGELFF.

The rearrangement links TRBV2 to TRBJ2-2; 9 nucleotides align to TRBD2. The CDR3 totals 14 residues. Germline V gene data show CDR1 as SNHLY and CDR2 as FYNNEI. V lost 11 bases, J lost 1 base, and 5 bases stayed unmatched. The chain's CDR3 is CAGRLAENTGELFF. In DNA form, the CDR3 reads TGTGCCGGCCGACTAGCGGAGAACACCGGGGAGCTGTTTTTT.

The chain employs TRBV29-1 and TRBJ1-1; 8 nucleotides match TRBD1. Germline trimming cut 6 bases from V and 6 bases from J; bases unmatched to any gene: 6. This CDR3 contains 12 residues. Germline CDR1 and CDR2: SQVTM and ANQGSEA. The CDR3: CSVQGAAPEAFF. The CDR3 coding sequence is TGCAGCGTGCAGGGGGCGGCCCCTGAAGCTTTCTTT.

The J gene is TRBJ2-7, the V gene TRBV4-1, with 8 bases that match TRBD1. The CDR3 is 16 amino acids. CDR1 is MGHRA and CDR2 is YSYEKL in the germline V gene. The trim removed 3 bases at V and 3 bases at J, leaving 10 bases unmatched. CDR3 DNA sequence: TGCGCCAGCAGCCATAACCGGGACAGGCTAATCTACGAGCAGTACTTC. Translated, it gives CASSHNRDRLIYEQYF.

The chain has TRBV19 and TRBJ1-6; 7 positions match TRBD1. The length of the CDR3 is 14 residues. The junction had 6 bases not matched to a gene; V was cut back by 7 bases and J by 6 bases. Per the germline V gene, CDR1 is LNHDA and CDR2 is SQIVND (reference sequence). The CDR3: CASTGRDSNSPLHF. The CDR3 DNA sequence: TGTGCCAGTACCGGCCGGGACAGTAATTCACCCCTCCACTTT. Full variable domain (remainder filled in from reference TRBV19 and TRBJ1-6): DGGITQSPKYLFRKEGQNVTLSCEQNLNHDAMYWYRQDPGQGLRLIYYSQIVNDFQKGDIAEGYSVSREKKESFPLTVTSAQKNPTAFYLCASTGRDSNSPLHFGNGTRLTVT.

J is TRBJ2-7 and V is TRBV5-1; TRBD1 might be the D (6 bases). V lost 4 bases and J lost 3, with 17 bases in between. This CDR3 is 15 amino acids long. Germline CDR1 is SGHRS and CDR2 is YFSETQ. The CDR3 region has the DNA TGCGCCAGCAGCCCTAATAAAGACAGGCTCTACGAGCAGTACTTC. Amino acids: CASSPNKDRLYEQYF.

The chain recombines TRBV11-2 with TRBJ1-6; possibly TRBD1 for D (6 bases). Trimming stripped 5 bases from V and 7 bases from J, with 15 bases between. The CDR3 is 15 amino acids. Germline assignment: CDR1 SGHAT and CDR2 FQNNGV. CDR3 DNA sequence: TGTGCCAGCAGCCTCCAGGGGTATATAAATTCACCCCTCCACTTT. It translates to CASSLQGYINSPLHF.

A note on this clone: As the CDR3 is not closed by the conserved phenylalanine or tryptophan, this likely results from a read error. The DNA is left out, because the CDR3 cannot be placed on it with certainty; the CDR3 is given as TCRdb lists it. This sequence joins TRBV4-2 and TRBJ1-2; TRBD1, the D gene given by the table, was not confirmed from the DNA. CDR1 and CDR2 (germline): LGHNA, YNFKEQ. The CDR3 length is 14 residues, termini included. This CDR3 is CASSQDFRGPSFRV.

The chain employs TRBV19 and TRBJ1-1, with D perhaps TRBD1 (6 bases). Trimming shortened V by 6 bases and J by 4 bases, and 15 bases separated the two germline ends. Per the germline V gene, CDR1 is LNHDA and CDR2 is SQIVND (reference sequence). The CDR3 loop spans 14 amino acids. The CDR3, as DNA: TGTGCCAGTAGCATGGGACAAAAAGCCACTGAAGCTTTCTTT. Its protein is CASSMGQKATEAFF.

The CDR3 region has the DNA TGTGCCAGCTCCCGTAAGGGGTATGTGGAAAAACTGTTTTTT. Translation: CASSRKGYVEKLFF. The chain employs TRBV27 and TRBJ1-4; possibly TRBD1 for D (5 bases). The V end was cut by 8 bases, the J end by 8 bases, with 18 bases between. CDR3 length: 14 amino acids. Per the germline V gene, CDR1 is MNHEY and CDR2 is SMNVEV (reference sequence).

The V gene is TRBV6-6, the J gene TRBJ1-1; 10 bases line up with TRBD1. The CDR3 runs 16 residues. J gave up 3 bases and V 5 bases, and 9 bases lay outside the gene matches. Germline V gene lookup returns CDR1 MNHNY and CDR2 SVGAGI (reference sequence). CDR3 region: CASSHDRGQLYTEAFF. In DNA form, the CDR3 reads TGTGCCAGCAGTCACGACAGGGGGCAATTGTACACTGAAGCTTTCTTT.

This rearrangement joins TRBV30 to TRBJ2-1; 8 positions agree with TRBD2. The trim removed 0 bases at V and 2 bases at J, leaving 12 bases unmatched. Germline V gives CDR1 GTSNPN, CDR2 SVGIG (reference sequence). The CDR3 loop spans 18 amino acids. This chain's CDR3 is CAWSVLQRTSIPYNEQFF. The CDR3 bases are TGTGCCTGGAGTGTACTCCAGAGGACTAGCATCCCCTACAATGAGCAGTTCTTC.

This chain links TRBV19 with TRBJ2-5; no definite D call. Trimming pared 5 bases from V and 5 bases from J, leaving 15 bases between. The CDR3 sequence is 14 residues long. CDR1 and CDR2 from the germline V gene are LNHDA and SQIVND (reference sequence). The CDR3 nucleotides read TGTGCCAGTAGTTTCGAGAATTCGATTGAGACCCAGTACTTC. Translating it yields CASSFENSIETQYF.

The chain is built from TRBV11-3 and TRBJ1-1; no definite D call. In germline, CDR1 is SGHNT, CDR2 YENEEA. The CDR3 is 15 amino acids. Trimming pared 0 bases from V and 0 bases from J, leaving 8 bases between. CDR3 loop: CASSLDSGMNTEAFF. CDR3 bases: TGTGCCAGCAGCTTAGATTCCGGGATGAACACTGAAGCTTTCTTT.

This clone has more than one count but fewer than ten. The genes are TRBV29-1 and TRBJ2-1; 12 bases line up with TRBD2. The CDR3 spans 13 residues. Germline CDR1 is SQVTM and CDR2 is ANQGSEA. Trimming removed 7 bases from V and 9 bases from J; junction bases left unmatched: 7. The CDR3 region is CSGRLAGVGEQFF. CDR3 coding DNA: TGCAGCGGCCGACTAGCGGGAGTAGGTGAGCAGTTCTTC.

V is TRBV4-1 and J is TRBJ1-2, with a tentative D call TRBD1 (5 bases). This CDR3 has 17 residues. Germline CDR1 and CDR2: MGHRA and YSYEKL. V was trimmed by 1 base and J by 4 bases, leaving 19 bases between them. The CDR3: CASSQASQGAHTYGYTF. For the CDR3, the DNA is TGCGCCAGCAGCCAAGCAAGTCAAGGGGCGCATACCTATGGCTACACCTTC.

The chain employs TRBV7-9 and TRBJ1-2, with no clear D. The germline CDR1 and CDR2 sequences are SEHNR and FQNEAQ (reference sequence). V lost 5 bases and J lost 4, with 11 bases in between. The CDR3 loop spans 13 amino acids. The chain's CDR3 is CASSASVTYGYTF. CDR3 in DNA: TGTGCCAGCAGCGCCAGCGTCACCTATGGCTACACCTTC.

This clone was observed once. CDR3 nucleotides: TGTGCCACCAGTGATTTGGTTATGAGTCGGGGGGGCACTGAAGCTTTCTTT. Translated: CATSDLVMSRGGTEAFF. The chain has TRBV24-1 and TRBJ1-1; weak D call: TRBD1 (5 bases). This CDR3 has 17 residues. Germline values: CDR1 KGHDR, CDR2 SFDVKD. V dropped 0 bases and J dropped 4 bases, with 17 bases sitting between them.

This clone turned up a few times. V and J are TRBV6-6 and TRBJ2-5, with 15 bases fitting TRBD2. Germline V gives CDR1 MNHNY, CDR2 SVGAGI (reference sequence). V was clipped by 5 bases and J by 4 bases; unmatched bases: 17. This CDR3 comprises 20 residues. CDR3: CASSRRPGLAGGQQRETQYF. The CDR3 DNA reads TGTGCCAGCAGTCGCCGTCCGGGACTAGCGGGAGGACAACAAAGAGAGACCCAGTACTTC.

V and J are TRBV11-2 and TRBJ1-6; D remains ambiguous. V was cut by 5 bases and J by 8 bases, with 10 bases left in between. Germline values: CDR1 SGHAT, CDR2 FQNNGV. This CDR3 has 13 amino acids. CDR3 in DNA: TGTGCCAGCAGCGAGGCCCCGGATTCACCCCTCCACTTT. Encoded protein: CASSEAPDSPLHF.